Below, 23 T cell receptor beta chains from the same sample are listed, as sequenced in a study of T cell responses to AZD1222 COVID-19 vaccine. Sequencing was performed with immunoSEQ multiplex PCR; in TCRdb, only in-frame clones are kept and a portion is missing. This repertoire shows about 94,000 clones, around 85% found once; its top ten account for 4.5% to 5%. The input for sequencing was peripheral blood, taken 28 days after the second AZD1222 dose. The receptors derive from an adult who received the AZD1222 COVID-19 vaccine.

The rearrangement links TRBV2 to TRBJ2-7; D is unresolved. CDR1 is SNHLY and CDR2 is FYNNEI in the germline V gene. CDR3 length: 15 amino acids. Trimming cost V 10 bases and J 1 base, with 20 bases left between them. The CDR3 sequence is CAISTLAAGSYEQYF. CDR3 nucleotide sequence: TGTGCCATTTCCACTCTGGCTGCCGGATCCTACGAGCAGTACTTC.

V and J are TRBV7-2 and TRBJ1-5; D remains unclear. Germline V gene data show CDR1 as SGHTA and CDR2 as FQGNSA. The CDR3 is 13 amino acids. V lost 3 bases and J lost 7, with 10 bases in between. CDR3 DNA: TGTGCCAGCAGCTTTTTCAGGCAACAGCCCCAGCATTTT. As protein: CASSFFRQQPQHF.

This clone appeared a few times. The chain links TRBV11-2 to TRBJ2-2, with 10 positions matching TRBD2. CDR1 and CDR2 (germline): SGHAT, FQNNGV. CDR3 length: 18 residues. The V segment lost 2 bases and the J segment 4 bases; nucleotides outside the gene matches: 10. The CDR3 DNA reads TGTGCCAGCAGCTTAAGTGTCGGGCTAGCGGGAGTCACCGGGGAGCTGTTTTTT. Amino acids: CASSLSVGLAGVTGELFF.

The chain combines TRBV19 with TRBJ2-2, with D perhaps TRBD1 (6 bases). Germline V gene data show CDR1 as LNHDA and CDR2 as SQIVND (reference sequence). V was pared by 4 bases and J by 4 bases, with 10 bases between. The CDR3 contains 14 residues. CDR3 protein: CASSSPGATGELFF. In DNA, the CDR3 is TGTGCCAGTAGTAGTCCAGGGGCCACCGGGGAGCTGTTTTTT. The variable domain in full, with the rest retrieved from reference TRBV19 and TRBJ2-2, is DGGITQSPKYLFRKEGQNVTLSCEQNLNHDAMYWYRQDPGQGLRLIYYSQIVNDFQKGDIAEGYSVSREKKESFPLTVTSAQKNPTAFYLCASSSPGATGELFFGEGSRLTVL.

This sequence joins TRBV5-1 and TRBJ2-3; D might be TRBD2 (6 bases). CDR1 is SGHRS, CDR2 YFSETQ, per germline. V was shortened by 4 bases and J by 2 bases, with 11 bases between the two germline ends. This CDR3 spans 14 amino acids. CDR3 nucleotides: TGCGCCAGCAGCGAGCGGGCGAACACAGATACGCAGTATTTT. This gives the protein CASSERANTDTQYF.

V is TRBV4-2 and J is TRBJ1-6, with 8 bases fitting TRBD1. This CDR3 is built from 20 residues. V was pared by 0 bases and J by 0 bases, with 10 bases of the junction left unmatched. The germline CDR1 and CDR2 sequences are LGHNA and YNFKEQ. CDR3 sequence reads: CASSQERGQVWGSYNSPLHF. The DNA for the CDR3 is TGTGCCAGCAGCCAAGAGCGGGGACAGGTTTGGGGCTCCTATAATTCACCCCTCCACTTT.

This chain uses TRBV5-5 with TRBJ2-5; 9 bases are shared with TRBD2. This CDR3 is built from 15 residues. Germline V lookup: CDR1 SGHKS, CDR2 YYEKEE (reference sequence). Losses at the gene ends were 0 bases for V and 5 bases for J; bases not matched to a gene: 5. This chain's CDR3 is CASSLDPSGVETQYF. The CDR3 region has the DNA TGTGCCAGCAGCTTGGATCCTAGCGGGGTTGAGACCCAGTACTTC.

The chain employs TRBV11-2 and TRBJ1-1, with 7 bases that match TRBD1. Trimming took 3 bases from V and 1 from J; bases not matched to a gene: 5. CDR1 and CDR2 (germline): SGHAT, FQNNGV. The CDR3 extends over 15 amino acids. CDR3 in DNA: TGTGCCAGCAGCTTTTACAGGGGCCCGAACACTGAAGCTTTCTTT. Its translation: CASSFYRGPNTEAFF.

This chain connects TRBV5-1 to TRBJ2-5, with D perhaps matching TRBD1 or TRBD2 (5 bases each). V was trimmed by 5 bases and J by 4 bases, leaving 18 bases between them. Germline assignment: CDR1 SGHRS and CDR2 YFSETQ. This CDR3 is built from 15 residues. The CDR3 region is CASSIGPGGGETQYF. CDR3 sequence (DNA): TGCGCCAGCAGTATCGGACCTGGTGGGGGAGAGACCCAGTACTTC.

The gene calls are TRBV2 and TRBJ1-2; D not resolved. Germline V lookup: CDR1 SNHLY, CDR2 FYNNEI. Trimming took 4 bases from V and 5 from J, leaving 17 bases between them. The length of the CDR3 is 15 residues. In DNA form, the CDR3 reads TGTGCCAGCAGTGGTGATAGGAGTGGGTTTTATGGCTACACCTTC. As protein: CASSGDRSGFYGYTF.

This sequence joins TRBV6-2 or TRBV6-3 and TRBJ2-2, with 7 bases lining up with TRBD2. The CDR3 is 14 amino acids. Germline V gene lookup returns CDR1 MNHEY and CDR2 SVGEGT. J was trimmed by 0 bases and V by 5 bases; bases with no gene match: 0. Here the CDR3 reads CASSLAANTGELFF. The CDR3 DNA reads TGTGCCAGCAGTCTAGCGGCGAACACCGGGGAGCTGTTTTTT.

The genes are TRBV6-5 and TRBJ2-1; 9 bases are a match to TRBD2. V shed 5 bases and J 2 bases; nucleotides not matched to a gene: 4. Germline CDR1 and CDR2: MNHEY and SVGAGI. This CDR3 is 15 amino acids long. The CDR3: CASSTTSGTYNEQFF. The CDR3 region has the DNA TGTGCCAGCAGTACGACTAGCGGAACCTACAATGAGCAGTTCTTC.

The V gene is TRBV3-1 (or the pseudogene TRBV3-2), the J gene TRBJ1-1; a weak D match, TRBD1 (6 bases). V was pared by 4 bases and J by 8 bases, with 11 bases between. Germline CDR1 LGHDT, CDR2 YNNKEL (reference sequence). The CDR3 runs 12 residues. The DNA for the CDR3 is TGTGCCAGCAGCCTTATACAGGGAGAAGCTTTCTTT. Its translation is CASSLIQGEAFF.

The chain links TRBV18 to TRBJ1-1; tentative D call: TRBD1 (6 bases). V was shortened by 6 bases and J by 2 bases, with 10 bases between the two germline ends. CDR3 length: 13 amino acids. Germline V lookup: CDR1 KGHSH, CDR2 LQKENI. This CDR3 is CASSQGRNTEAFF. In DNA form, the CDR3 reads TGTGCCAGCTCCCAGGGGCGTAACACTGAAGCTTTCTTT. Drawing the rest from reference TRBV18 and TRBJ1-1, the complete variable domain is NAGVMQNPRHLVRRRGQEARLRCSPMKGHSHVYWYRQLPEEGLKFMVYLQKENIIDESGMPKERFSAEFPKEGPSILRIQQVVRGDSAAYFCASSQGRNTEAFFGQGTRLTVV.

This chain connects TRBV4-1 to TRBJ2-1; no clear D. V dropped 4 bases and J dropped 4 bases, with 14 bases sitting between them. Germline CDR1 is MGHRA and CDR2 is YSYEKL. The CDR3 spans 15 residues. Here the CDR3 DNA reads TGCGCCAGCAGCCCCCTAAGCCCCGGTTACAATGAGCAGTTCTTC. Residues: CASSPLSPGYNEQFF.

This sequence joins TRBV7-2 and TRBJ2-1, with 11 bases aligning to TRBD2. The CDR3 contains 18 residues. Germline-derived CDR1 and CDR2 are SGHTA and FQGNSA. Trimming cost V 1 base and J 9 bases; bases outside gene matches: 14. CDR3 amino acids: CASSLGLTSGSRWVEQFF. The CDR3 nucleotides read TGTGCCAGCAGCTTAGGGCTCACTAGCGGGAGCAGGTGGGTTGAGCAGTTCTTC. Looking up the rest from reference TRBV7-2 and TRBJ2-1 gives the full variable domain: GAGVSQSPSNKVTEKGKDVELRCDPISGHTALYWYRQSLGQGLEFLIYFQGNSAPDKSGLPSDRFSAERTGGSVSTLTIQRTQQEDSAVYLCASSLGLTSGSRWVEQFFGPGTRLTVL.

V and J are TRBV7-9 and TRBJ1-1, with a tentative D call TRBD1 (5 bases). The CDR3 sequence is 15 residues long. Per the germline V gene, CDR1 is SEHNR and CDR2 is FQNEAQ (reference sequence). V was cut by 3 bases and J by 0 bases, with 11 bases left in between. DNA of the CDR3: TGTGCCAGCAGCTTGCCGGGGGGGATGAACACTGAAGCTTTCTTT. The encoded protein is CASSLPGGMNTEAFF.

The gene calls are TRBV9 and TRBJ1-6; D not resolved. Germline V CDR1 and CDR2: SGDLS, YYNGEE. The CDR3 has 14 residues. Trimming removed 2 bases from V and 7 bases from J, with 10 bases in between. The CDR3 DNA reads TGTGCCAGCAGCGTCGCCGGGAGGAATTCACCCCTCCACTTT. This gives the protein CASSVAGRNSPLHF.

V usage is TRBV18 and J usage is TRBJ1-1, with a weak D call TRBD1 (5 bases). There are 16 residues in the CDR3. Trimming shortened V by 2 bases and J by 3 bases, and 16 bases separated the two germline ends. Germline V gives CDR1 KGHSH, CDR2 LQKENI. For the CDR3, the DNA is TGTGCCAGCTCACCAGGTCTTGGTGGGGCTTACACTGAAGCTTTCTTT. Protein: CASSPGLGGAYTEAFF.

The CDR3 region is CASRTDDTQYF. CDR3 sequence (DNA): TGTGCCAGCCGAACGGACGATACGCAGTATTTT. This chain connects TRBV28 to TRBJ2-3; D gene unclear. The V gene's germline CDR1 is MDHEN and CDR2 SYDVKM. Trimming took off 8 bases at V and 6 bases at J, with 9 bases between the two ends. CDR3 length: 11 residues. The full variable domain, completed using reference TRBV28 and TRBJ2-3, is DVKVTQSSRYLVKRTGEKVFLECVQDMDHENMFWYRQDPGLGLRLIYFSYDVKMKEKGDIPEGYSVSREKKERFSLILESASTNQTSMYLCASRTDDTQYFGPGTRLTVL.

The J gene is TRBJ2-4, the V gene TRBV5-4; the D gene is possibly TRBD1 (5 bases). V was trimmed by 8 bases and J by 6 bases, leaving 18 bases between them. The CDR3 has 14 residues. From germline, CDR1 is SGHNT and CDR2 YYREEE (reference sequence). CDR3 protein: CASSPGGARNIQYF. CDR3 DNA: TGTGCCAGTAGCCCGGGTGGGGCGAGAAACATTCAGTACTTC.

The chain couples TRBV4-3 to TRBJ2-7; TRBD2 is a possible D gene (6 bases). V lost 1 base, J lost 0 bases, and 13 bases lay in between. Germline CDR1 is LGHNA and CDR2 is YSLEER. CDR3 size: 16 residues. The CDR3 here is CASSQVGGGGSYEQYF. In DNA form, the CDR3 reads TGCGCCAGCAGCCAAGTCGGGGGTGGAGGCTCCTACGAGCAGTACTTC.

Ten or more counts support this clone. The same CDR3 is also encoded by other DNA sequences in this sample. V and J are TRBV28 and TRBJ2-7; perhaps TRBD1 as D (6 bases). V lost 4 bases to trimming and J lost 2 bases, with 15 bases between them. The CDR3 has 15 residues. Germline V lookup: CDR1 MDHEN, CDR2 SYDVKM. The DNA of the CDR3 is TGTGCCAGCAGTTCGGGACAAGGTTCCACCTACGAGCAGTACTTC. As protein: CASSSGQGSTYEQYF.